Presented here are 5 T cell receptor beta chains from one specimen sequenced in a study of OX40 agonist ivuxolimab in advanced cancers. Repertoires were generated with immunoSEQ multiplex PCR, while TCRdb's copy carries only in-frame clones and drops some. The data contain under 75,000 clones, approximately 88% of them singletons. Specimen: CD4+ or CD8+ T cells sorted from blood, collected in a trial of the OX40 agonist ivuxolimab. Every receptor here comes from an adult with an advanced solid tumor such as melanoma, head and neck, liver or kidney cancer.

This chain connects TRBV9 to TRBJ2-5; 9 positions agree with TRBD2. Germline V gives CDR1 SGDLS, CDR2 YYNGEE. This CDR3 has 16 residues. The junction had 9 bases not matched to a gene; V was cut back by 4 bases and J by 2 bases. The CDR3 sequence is CASSRSGLAGQETQYF. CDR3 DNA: TGTGCCAGCAGCCGCTCGGGGCTAGCGGGACAAGAGACCCAGTACTTC.

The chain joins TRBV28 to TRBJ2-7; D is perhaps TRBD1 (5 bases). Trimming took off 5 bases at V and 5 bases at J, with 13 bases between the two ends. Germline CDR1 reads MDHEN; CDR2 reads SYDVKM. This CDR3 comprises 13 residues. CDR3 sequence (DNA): TGTGCCAGCAGTAGTCTCAGGGTCCACGAGCAGTACTTC. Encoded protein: CASSSLRVHEQYF.

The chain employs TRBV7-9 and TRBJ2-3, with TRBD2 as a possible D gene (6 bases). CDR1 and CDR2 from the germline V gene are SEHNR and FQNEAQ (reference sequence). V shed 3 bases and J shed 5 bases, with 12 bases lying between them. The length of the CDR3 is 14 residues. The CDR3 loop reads CASSLGGVGDTQYF. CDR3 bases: TGTGCCAGCAGCTTGGGGGGAGTAGGAGATACGCAGTATTTT.

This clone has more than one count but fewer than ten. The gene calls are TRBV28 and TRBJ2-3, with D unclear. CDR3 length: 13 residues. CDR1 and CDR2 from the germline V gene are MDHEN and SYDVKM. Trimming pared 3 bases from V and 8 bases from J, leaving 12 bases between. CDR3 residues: CASSFRTPSTQYF. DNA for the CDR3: TGTGCCAGCAGTTTCCGTACTCCCTCTACGCAGTATTTT.

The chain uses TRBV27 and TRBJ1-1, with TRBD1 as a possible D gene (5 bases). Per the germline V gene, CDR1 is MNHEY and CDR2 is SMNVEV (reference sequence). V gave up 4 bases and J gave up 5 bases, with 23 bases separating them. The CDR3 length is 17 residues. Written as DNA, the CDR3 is TGTGCCAGCAGTTCATACGGCGTTGGGGGAAGGGGAACTGAAGCTTTCTTT. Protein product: CASSSYGVGGRGTEAFF.